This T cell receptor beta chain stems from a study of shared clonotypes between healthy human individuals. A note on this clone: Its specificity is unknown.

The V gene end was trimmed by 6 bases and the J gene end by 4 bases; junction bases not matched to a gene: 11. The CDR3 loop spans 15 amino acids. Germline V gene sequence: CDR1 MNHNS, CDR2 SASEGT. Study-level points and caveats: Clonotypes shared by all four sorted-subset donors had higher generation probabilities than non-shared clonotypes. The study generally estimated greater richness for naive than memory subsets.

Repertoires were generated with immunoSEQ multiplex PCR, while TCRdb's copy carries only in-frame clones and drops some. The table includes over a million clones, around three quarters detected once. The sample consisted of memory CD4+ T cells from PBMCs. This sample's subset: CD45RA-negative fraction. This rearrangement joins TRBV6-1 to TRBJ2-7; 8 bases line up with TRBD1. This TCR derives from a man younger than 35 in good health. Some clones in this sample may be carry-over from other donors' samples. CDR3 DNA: TGTGCCAGCAGATTAGAGGGGACAGGAGATTACGAGCAGTACTTC. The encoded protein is CASRLEGTGDYEQYF.